The 27 T cell receptor beta chains below come from one sample, sequenced in a study of T cell responses to AZD1222 COVID-19 vaccine. Assay: immunoSEQ multiplex PCR; the TCRdb copy retains only in-frame clones and omits some. The table shows about 94,000 clones, with 70% to 90% occurring only once. Here the sequenced sample was peripheral blood, taken on day 0 of AZD1222 vaccination. These receptors were obtained from an adult in good health.

The rearrangement uses TRBV7-2 and TRBJ2-7, with D perhaps TRBD1 (5 bases). The CDR3 totals 14 residues. The V gene lost 0 bases and the J gene lost 2 bases, with 8 bases spanning the gap. Germline V gene lookup returns CDR1 SGHTA and CDR2 FQGNSA. This CDR3 reads CASSLAGQAYEQYF. For the CDR3, the DNA is TGTGCCAGCAGCTTAGCAGGACAAGCCTACGAGCAGTACTTC.

V and J are TRBV9 and TRBJ1-1; 7 bases agree with TRBD1. Germline lookup yields CDR1 SGDLS and CDR2 YYNGEE. The junction had 5 bases not matched to a gene; V was cut back by 4 bases and J by 8 bases. The CDR3 sequence is 12 residues long. CDR3 DNA sequence: TGTGCCAGCAGCACAGGGGTGAGCGAAGCTTTCTTT. Translated, it gives CASSTGVSEAFF.

The rearrangement links TRBV25-1 to TRBJ1-1; no clear D. There are 14 residues in the CDR3. The V gene lost 6 bases and the J gene lost 5 bases, with 16 bases spanning the gap. Germline V gene sequence: CDR1 MGHDK, CDR2 SYGVNS. The CDR3 spells CASRGSHGKTEAFF. The CDR3 DNA sequence: TGTGCCAGCAGAGGTTCCCACGGTAAGACTGAAGCTTTCTTT.

The chain carries TRBV30 and TRBJ2-7, with D perhaps assigned TRBD1 or TRBD2 (5 bases each). The CDR3 has 15 residues. CDR1 and CDR2 (germline): GTSNPN, SVGIG (reference sequence). V shed 0 bases and J shed 3 bases, with 15 bases lying between them. CDR3 DNA sequence: TGTGCCTGGAGTGTAGGAGGTCAGGGAGTCTACGAGCAGTACTTC. Encoded protein: CAWSVGGQGVYEQYF.

The genes are TRBV7-3 and TRBJ1-6; TRBD1 matches at 7 bases. Germline V lookup: CDR1 SGHTA, CDR2 FQGTGA. V lost 2 bases to trimming and J lost 8 bases; unmatched junction nucleotides: 6. CDR3 length: 15 amino acids. CDR3 coding DNA: TGTGCCAGCAGCTTAGAGGGGGCTCTGGATTCACCCCTCCACTTT. Residues: CASSLEGALDSPLHF. The full variable domain, in which reference TRBV7-3 and TRBJ1-6 provide the parts outside the CDR3, is GAGVSQTPSNKVTEKGKYVELRCDPISGHTALYWYRQSLGQGPEFLIYFQGTGAADDSGLPNDRFFAVRPEGSVSTLKIQRTERGDSAVYLCASSLEGALDSPLHFGNGTRLTVT.

The V and J genes are TRBV2 and TRBJ2-7; D is possibly TRBD1 (5 bases). This CDR3 spans 14 amino acids. The germline V and J ends were trimmed by 6 bases and 6 bases, with 18 bases remaining between them. The V gene's germline CDR1 is SNHLY and CDR2 FYNNEI. CDR3 sequence: CASRSTGPSSEQYF. In nucleotides, the CDR3 is TGTGCCAGCAGGAGTACAGGACCCTCGTCCGAGCAGTACTTC.

The J gene is TRBJ2-1, the V gene TRBV6-6; D gene ambiguous. This CDR3 has 13 residues. Per germline, CDR1 MNHNY and CDR2 SVGAGI (reference sequence). The V end was cut by 2 bases, the J end by 10 bases, with 12 bases between. Written as DNA, the CDR3 is TGTGCCAGCAGTTACGACCCGGGCAGAGAGCAGTTCTTC. Translated, it gives CASSYDPGREQFF.

J is TRBJ2-7 and V is TRBV28; TRBD2 agrees at 8 bases. The V segment lost 8 bases and the J segment 2 bases; nucleotides outside the gene matches: 11. Germline V lookup: CDR1 MDHEN, CDR2 SYDVKM. The CDR3 has 15 residues. CDR3: CASGPGGATTYEQYF. The CDR3 DNA is TGTGCCAGCGGCCCGGGGGGGGCGACTACCTACGAGCAGTACTTC.

The chain uses TRBV2 and TRBJ1-2; no reliable D call. This CDR3 has 13 amino acids. CDR1 and CDR2 (germline): SNHLY, FYNNEI. With 1 base removed from V and 2 bases from J, the gap between germline ends came to 5 bases. This CDR3 reads CASSEESNYGYTF. As DNA, the CDR3 is TGTGCCAGCAGTGAAGAGAGCAACTATGGCTACACCTTC.

A single count supports this clone. V gene TRBV28 combines with J gene TRBJ2-7; perhaps TRBD2 as D (5 bases). Trimming took 6 bases from V and 2 from J, leaving 14 bases between them. CDR1 and CDR2 from the germline V gene are MDHEN and SYDVKM. The length of the CDR3 is 14 residues. The CDR3 DNA is TGTGCCAGCAGCCGCGGGTTTAGGACCTACGAGCAGTACTTC. Its translation is CASSRGFRTYEQYF.

The chain recombines TRBV7-6 with TRBJ2-2, with D tentatively TRBD1 (6 bases). Germline V gives CDR1 SGHVS, CDR2 FNYEAQ. V was cut by 6 bases and J by 0 bases, with 14 bases left in between. The CDR3 runs to 16 residues. CDR3 nucleotide sequence: TGTGCCAGCAGTCCTTTACAGGGAGCGAACACCGGGGAGCTGTTTTTT. It is translated as CASSPLQGANTGELFF.

This clone showed up just once. This rearrangement joins TRBV7-3 to TRBJ2-1, with unresolved D. The CDR3 loop spans 13 amino acids. The germline gives CDR1 SGHTA, CDR2 FQGTGA. V gave up 2 bases and J gave up 9 bases, with 11 bases separating them. The CDR3 DNA reads TGTGCCAGCAGCTTATGGTCGAGAAGTGAGCAGTTCTTC. Translated: CASSLWSRSEQFF.

The gene calls are TRBV7-3 and TRBJ2-2, with 8 bases lining up with TRBD2. V lost 1 base to trimming and J lost 4 bases; unmatched junction nucleotides: 2. CDR1 and CDR2 from the germline V gene are SGHTA and FQGTGA. The CDR3 has 15 amino acids. In DNA, the CDR3 is TGTGCCAGCAGCTTAAATGCGGGGGGCACCGGGGAGCTGTTTTTT. Amino acid sequence: CASSLNAGGTGELFF. Together with reference TRBV7-3 and TRBJ2-2, the CDR3 gives the full variable domain: GAGVSQTPSNKVTEKGKYVELRCDPISGHTALYWYRQSLGQGPEFLIYFQGTGAADDSGLPNDRFFAVRPEGSVSTLKIQRTERGDSAVYLCASSLNAGGTGELFFGEGSRLTVL.

The genes are TRBV5-1 and TRBJ1-5, with 8 nucleotides matching TRBD1. The germline V gene encodes CDR1 SGHRS and CDR2 YFSETQ. V shed 0 bases, J shed 2 bases, and the junction held 1 base outside the gene matches. The length of the CDR3 is 15 residues. This CDR3 is CASSLEGQGNQPQHF. DNA for the CDR3: TGCGCCAGCAGCTTGGAGGGACAGGGCAATCAGCCCCAGCATTTT.

This chain connects TRBV6-5 to TRBJ1-6; 10 nucleotides match TRBD1. J lost 7 bases, V lost 4 bases, and 4 bases had no gene match. The CDR3 has 15 amino acids. Germline V gives CDR1 MNHEY, CDR2 SVGAGI. The DNA for the CDR3 is TGTGCCAGCAGTTCCGGACAGGGGGTGAATTCACCCCTCCACTTT. It encodes CASSSGQGVNSPLHF.

The V and J genes are TRBV19 and TRBJ2-7; D is uncertain. The V end lost 5 bases, the J end lost 7 bases, and 9 bases lay between the germline ends. The CDR3 totals 11 residues. In germline, CDR1 is LNHDA, CDR2 SQIVND (reference sequence). DNA of the CDR3: TGTGCCAGTAGTGTACCACTAGAGCAGTACTTC. Its protein is CASSVPLEQYF.

The chain joins TRBV12-3 or TRBV12-4 to TRBJ2-5; D gene uncertain. V gave up 0 bases and J gave up 3 bases, with 5 bases separating them. The CDR3 contains 13 residues. For the CDR3, the DNA is TGTGCCAGCAGTTTAGCCGTTGAAGAGACCCAGTACTTC. Protein product: CASSLAVEETQYF.

This chain uses TRBV3-1 (or the pseudogene TRBV3-2) with TRBJ2-7; D is ambiguous. Trimming took off 4 bases at V and 2 bases at J, with 6 bases between the two ends. The CDR3 length is 12 residues. Germline V gene data show CDR1 as LGHDT and CDR2 as YNNKEL (reference sequence). The CDR3 nucleotides are TGTGCCAGCAGCCTTGGAACCTACGAGCAGTACTTC. This translates into CASSLGTYEQYF.

The V gene is TRBV7-2, the J gene TRBJ2-1; D not resolved. CDR3 length: 14 residues. Germline V gene sequence: CDR1 SGHTA, CDR2 FQGNSA. V shed 4 bases and J shed 5 bases, with 12 bases lying between them. CDR3 bases: TGTGCCAGCAGCTCCCGAAGGTGGGACAATGAGCAGTTCTTC. Translation: CASSSRRWDNEQFF.

The V call is TRBV18, the J call TRBJ1-5; 8 positions match TRBD1. The CDR3 runs to 14 residues. CDR1 KGHSH and CDR2 LQKENI come from the germline V gene. V trimming: 6 bases; J trimming: 4 bases; junction bases outside the gene matches: 5. CDR3 DNA sequence: TGTGCCAGCTCGCTGGGGACAGGTAATCAGCCCCAGCATTTT. This encodes CASSLGTGNQPQHF.

This clone was found once. The chain joins TRBV5-1 to TRBJ1-1; no firm D call. CDR3 length: 13 amino acids. V dropped 4 bases and J dropped 3 bases, with 10 bases sitting between them. Germline-derived CDR1 and CDR2 are SGHRS and YFSETQ. The CDR3 is CASSLRPDTEAFF. Written as DNA, the CDR3 is TGCGCCAGCAGCCTACGACCGGACACTGAAGCTTTCTTT.

V gene TRBV7-9 combines with J gene TRBJ2-5, with D unclear. With 1 base removed from V and 2 bases from J, the gap between germline ends came to 8 bases. CDR1 and CDR2 from the germline V gene are SEHNR and FQNEAQ (reference sequence). The CDR3 length is 14 residues. The CDR3 loop reads CASSLETSQETQYF. DNA of the CDR3: TGTGCCAGCAGCTTAGAAACCAGTCAAGAGACCCAGTACTTC.

This clone was counted once. The chain carries TRBV2 and TRBJ1-2; D is possibly TRBD1 (5 bases). The CDR3 totals 12 residues. CDR1 is SNHLY and CDR2 is FYNNEI in the germline V gene. V dropped 3 bases and J dropped 6 bases, with 8 bases sitting between them. The CDR3 spells CASSDDSHGYTF. The CDR3 coding sequence is TGTGCCAGCAGTGACGACAGCCATGGCTACACCTTC.

This clone has more than one count but fewer than ten. The V call is TRBV5-1, the J call TRBJ2-7, with D hard to call. CDR3 length equals 15 residues. V was trimmed by 4 bases and J by 2 bases, leaving 16 bases between them. CDR1 and CDR2 (germline): SGHRS, YFSETQ. The CDR3 spells CASSKEPLGTYEQYF. DNA for the CDR3: TGCGCCAGCAGCAAAGAACCTCTAGGGACCTACGAGCAGTACTTC.

This sequence joins TRBV7-2 and TRBJ2-1, with 11 nucleotides matching TRBD1. This CDR3 is built from 15 residues. Losses at the gene ends were 5 bases for V and 5 bases for J; bases not matched to a gene: 5. From germline, CDR1 is SGHTA and CDR2 FQGNSA. DNA for the CDR3: TGTGCCAGCAGCCGGACAGGGGGCGGCCACAATGAGCAGTTCTTC. It translates to CASSRTGGGHNEQFF.

V gene TRBV10-2 combines with J gene TRBJ1-2; D is perhaps TRBD1 (5 bases). V gave up 6 bases and J gave up 7 bases, with 18 bases separating them. Germline values: CDR1 WSHSY, CDR2 SAAADI. The length of the CDR3 is 14 residues. CDR3 residues: CASRETRAVRGYTF. DNA of the CDR3: TGCGCCAGCAGAGAAACCAGGGCTGTGCGTGGCTACACCTTC.

This chain joins TRBV30 and TRBJ1-1; D not certain. There are 17 residues in the CDR3. Trimming stripped 0 bases from V and 1 base from J, with 18 bases between. Germline V gene lookup returns CDR1 GTSNPN and CDR2 SVGIG (reference sequence). The DNA of the CDR3 is TGTGCCTGGAGTGTTCGCCCCCCCCGAGCCGCGAACACTGAAGCTTTCTTT. Translation gives CAWSVRPPRAANTEAFF. The whole variable domain, remainder taken from reference TRBV30 and TRBJ1-1, is SQTIHQWPATLVQPVGSPLSLECTVEGTSNPNLYWYRQAAGRGLQLLFYSVGIGQISSEVPQNLSASRPQDRQFILSSKKLLLSDSGFYLCAWSVRPPRAANTEAFFGQGTRLTVV.